Described below is a single T cell receptor beta chain sequence and its context. The CDR3 totals 13 residues. Germline assignment: CDR1 DFQATT and CDR2 SNEGSKA (reference sequence). This sample was included in a study of blood T cells in healthy people across ages. With a J-beta primer mix and a sample-barcoded 5' primer, a second PCR ran about 7 to 12 cycles. In TCRdb, the 5' RACE reads were re-called with MiXCR into one record per CDR3 protein. The sample carries 780,000 or so distinct CDR3 sequences, roughly 50% recorded once. Ranging in age from roughly 6 to 95, the donors were healthy Caucasian individuals from Russia.

Sequencing was carried out using blood. The sequence derives from a man older than 75 in good health. This sequence joins TRBV20-1 and TRBJ2-5, with 7 bases aligning to TRBD2. Gene TRBJ2-7 matches the end of the DNA better, so the J call may be wrong. CDR3 DNA sequence: TGCAGTGCTAGAGGGGGAGGGAACTACGAGCAGTACTTC. Protein product: CSARGGGNYEQYF.